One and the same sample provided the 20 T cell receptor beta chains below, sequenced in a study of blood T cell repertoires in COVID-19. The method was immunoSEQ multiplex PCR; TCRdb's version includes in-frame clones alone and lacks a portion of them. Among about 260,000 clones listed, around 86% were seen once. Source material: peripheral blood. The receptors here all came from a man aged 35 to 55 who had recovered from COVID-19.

This CDR3 is CASSGTAYNEQFF. For the CDR3, the DNA is TGTGCCAGCAGCGGGACAGCTTACAATGAGCAGTTCTTC. The chain employs TRBV28 and TRBJ2-1; 7 bases are a match to TRBD1. This CDR3 is built from 13 residues. CDR1 and CDR2 (germline): MDHEN, SYDVKM. After removal of 6 bases from V and 4 bases from J, the junction contained 3 bases not matched to a gene.

This chain's CDR3 is CASSLEALSHYEQYF. In DNA, the CDR3 is TGTGCCAGCAGCTTGGAAGCACTGAGTCACTACGAGCAGTACTTC. This sequence joins TRBV5-4 and TRBJ2-7; D remains ambiguous. The germline CDR1 and CDR2 sequences are SGHNT and YYREEE (reference sequence). The CDR3 length is 15 residues. V lost 0 bases to trimming and J lost 3 bases, with 13 bases between them.

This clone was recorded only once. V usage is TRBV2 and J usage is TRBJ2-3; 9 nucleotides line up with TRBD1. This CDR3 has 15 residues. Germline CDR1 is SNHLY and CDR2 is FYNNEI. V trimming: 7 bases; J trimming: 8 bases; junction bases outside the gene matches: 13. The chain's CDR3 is CASTLRDRVRGTQYF. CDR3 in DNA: TGTGCCAGCACATTAAGGGACAGGGTCAGGGGTACGCAGTATTTT.

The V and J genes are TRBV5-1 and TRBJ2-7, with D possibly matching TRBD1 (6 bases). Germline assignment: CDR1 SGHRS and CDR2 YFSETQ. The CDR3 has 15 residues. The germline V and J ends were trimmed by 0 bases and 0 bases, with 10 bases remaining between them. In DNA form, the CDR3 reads TGCGCCAGCAGCTTGGACAGGGTGAACTCCTACGAGCAGTACTTC. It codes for CASSLDRVNSYEQYF. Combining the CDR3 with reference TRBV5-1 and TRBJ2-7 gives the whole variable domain KAGVTQTPRYLIKTRGQQVTLSCSPISGHRSVSWYQQTPGQGLQFLFEYFSETQRNKGNFPGRFSGRQFSNSRSEMNVSTLELGDSALYLCASSLDRVNSYEQYFGPGTRLTVT.

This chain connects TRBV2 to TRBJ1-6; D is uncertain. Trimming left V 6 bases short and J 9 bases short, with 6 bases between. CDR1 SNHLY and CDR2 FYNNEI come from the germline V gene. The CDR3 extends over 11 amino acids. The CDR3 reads CASSQISPLHF. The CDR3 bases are TGTGCCAGCAGCCAAATTTCACCCCTCCACTTT.

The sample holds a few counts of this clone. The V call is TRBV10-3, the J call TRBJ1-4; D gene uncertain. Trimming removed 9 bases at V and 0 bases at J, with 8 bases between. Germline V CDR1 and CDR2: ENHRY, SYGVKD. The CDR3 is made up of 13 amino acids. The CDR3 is CAIKPATNEKLFF. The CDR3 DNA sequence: TGTGCCATAAAGCCTGCAACTAATGAAAAACTGTTTTTT.

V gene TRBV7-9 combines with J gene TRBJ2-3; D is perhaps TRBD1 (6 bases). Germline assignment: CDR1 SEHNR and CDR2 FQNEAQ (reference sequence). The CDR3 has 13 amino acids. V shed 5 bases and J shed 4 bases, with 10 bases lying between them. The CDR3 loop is CASSGQSPDTQYF. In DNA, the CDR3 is TGTGCCAGCAGCGGACAGTCCCCAGATACGCAGTATTTT.

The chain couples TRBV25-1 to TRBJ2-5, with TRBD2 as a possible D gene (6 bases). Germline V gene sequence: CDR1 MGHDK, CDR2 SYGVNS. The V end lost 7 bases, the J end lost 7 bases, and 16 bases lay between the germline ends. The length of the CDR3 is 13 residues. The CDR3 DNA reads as TGTGCCAGCAAACATTCCGGGAGAGTGACCCAGTACTTC. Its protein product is CASKHSGRVTQYF.

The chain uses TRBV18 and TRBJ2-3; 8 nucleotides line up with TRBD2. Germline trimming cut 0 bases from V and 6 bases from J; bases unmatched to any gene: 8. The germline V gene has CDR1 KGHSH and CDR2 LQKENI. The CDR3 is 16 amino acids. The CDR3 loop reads CASSPPWLAGLDTQYF. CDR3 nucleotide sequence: TGTGCCAGCTCACCACCGTGGCTAGCGGGTTTGGATACGCAGTATTTT.

The CDR3 region is CSVFNLNTEAFF. The CDR3 region has the DNA TGCAGCGTTTTTAATCTGAACACTGAAGCTTTCTTT. The chain carries TRBV29-1 and TRBJ1-1, with unresolved D. The germline gives CDR1 SQVTM, CDR2 ANQGSEA. The CDR3 spans 12 residues. Trimming took off 5 bases at V and 0 bases at J, with 7 bases between the two ends.

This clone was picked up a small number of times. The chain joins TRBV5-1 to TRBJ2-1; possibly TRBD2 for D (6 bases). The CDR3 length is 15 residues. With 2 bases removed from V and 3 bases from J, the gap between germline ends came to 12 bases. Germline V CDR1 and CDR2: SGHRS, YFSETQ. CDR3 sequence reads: CASSFMAGNYNEQFF. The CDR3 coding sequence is TGCGCCAGCAGCTTCATGGCGGGAAACTACAATGAGCAGTTCTTC. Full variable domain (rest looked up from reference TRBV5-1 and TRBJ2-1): KAGVTQTPRYLIKTRGQQVTLSCSPISGHRSVSWYQQTPGQGLQFLFEYFSETQRNKGNFPGRFSGRQFSNSRSEMNVSTLELGDSALYLCASSFMAGNYNEQFFGPGTRLTVL.

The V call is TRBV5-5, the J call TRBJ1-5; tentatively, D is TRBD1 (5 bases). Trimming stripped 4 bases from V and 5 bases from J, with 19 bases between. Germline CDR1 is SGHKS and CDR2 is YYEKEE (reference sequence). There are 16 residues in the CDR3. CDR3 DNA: TGTGCCAGCAGCCTGGGACGGGGGGGAGACTATCAGCCCCAGCATTTT. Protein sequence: CASSLGRGGDYQPQHF.

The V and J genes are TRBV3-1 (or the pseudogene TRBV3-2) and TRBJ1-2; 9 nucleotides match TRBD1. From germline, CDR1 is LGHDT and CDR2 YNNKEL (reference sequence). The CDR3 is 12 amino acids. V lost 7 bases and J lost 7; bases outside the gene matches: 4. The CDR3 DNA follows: TGTGCCAGCACCCGGGACAGGGCTGGCTACACCTTC. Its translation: CASTRDRAGYTF.

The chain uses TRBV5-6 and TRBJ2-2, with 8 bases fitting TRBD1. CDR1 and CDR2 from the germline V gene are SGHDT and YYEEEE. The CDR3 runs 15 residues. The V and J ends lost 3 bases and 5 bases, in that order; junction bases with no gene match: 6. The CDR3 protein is CASSYRDRITGELFF. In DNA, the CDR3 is TGTGCCAGCAGCTACCGGGACAGGATAACCGGGGAGCTGTTTTTT. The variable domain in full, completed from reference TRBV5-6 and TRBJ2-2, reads DAGVTQSPTHLIKTRGQQVTLRCSPKSGHDTVSWYQQALGQGPQFIFQYYEEEERQRGNFPDRFSGHQFPNYSSELNVNALLLGDSALYLCASSYRDRITGELFFGEGSRLTVL.

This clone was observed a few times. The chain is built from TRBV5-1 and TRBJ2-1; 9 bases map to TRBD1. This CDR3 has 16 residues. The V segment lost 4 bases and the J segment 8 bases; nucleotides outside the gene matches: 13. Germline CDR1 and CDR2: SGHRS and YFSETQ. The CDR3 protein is CASSVSEGQGRDEQFF. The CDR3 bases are TGCGCCAGCAGCGTCTCGGAGGGACAGGGACGCGATGAGCAGTTCTTC. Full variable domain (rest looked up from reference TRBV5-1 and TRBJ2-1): KAGVTQTPRYLIKTRGQQVTLSCSPISGHRSVSWYQQTPGQGLQFLFEYFSETQRNKGNFPGRFSGRQFSNSRSEMNVSTLELGDSALYLCASSVSEGQGRDEQFFGPGTRLTVL.

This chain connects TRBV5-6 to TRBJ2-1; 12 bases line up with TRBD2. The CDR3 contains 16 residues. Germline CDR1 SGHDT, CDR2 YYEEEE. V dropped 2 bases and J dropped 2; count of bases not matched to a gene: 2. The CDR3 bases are TGTGCCAGCAGCTTACTAGCGGGAGGAGCCTACAATGAGCAGTTCTTC. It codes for CASSLLAGGAYNEQFF.

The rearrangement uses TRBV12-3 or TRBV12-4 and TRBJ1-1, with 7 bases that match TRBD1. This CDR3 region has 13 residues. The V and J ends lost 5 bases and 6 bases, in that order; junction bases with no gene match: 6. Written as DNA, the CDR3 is TGTGCCAGCAGTGCAGGGGGATGGGCTGAAGCTTTCTTT. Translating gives CASSAGGWAEAFF.

The CDR3 nucleotides are TGTGCCAGTAGTATAGGTAGGGGGGGCGCAGATACGCAGTATTTT. Translated, it gives CASSIGRGGADTQYF. The chain has TRBV19 and TRBJ2-3; perhaps TRBD2 as D (7 bases). Trimming shortened V by 1 base and J by 4 bases, and 12 bases separated the two germline ends. Germline V lookup: CDR1 LNHDA, CDR2 SQIVND (reference sequence). This CDR3 is 15 amino acids long.

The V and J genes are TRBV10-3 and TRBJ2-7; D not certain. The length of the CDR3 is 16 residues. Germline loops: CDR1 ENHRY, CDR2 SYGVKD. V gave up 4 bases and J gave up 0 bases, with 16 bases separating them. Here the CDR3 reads CAISALGRTSSYEQYF. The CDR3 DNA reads TGTGCCATCAGTGCGCTCGGTCGTACGAGCTCCTACGAGCAGTACTTC.

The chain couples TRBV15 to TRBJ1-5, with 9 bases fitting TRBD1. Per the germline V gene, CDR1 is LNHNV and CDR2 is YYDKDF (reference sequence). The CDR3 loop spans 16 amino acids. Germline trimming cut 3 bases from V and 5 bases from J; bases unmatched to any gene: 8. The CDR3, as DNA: TGTGCCACCAGCAGGGTAAGACAGGGGGGTCATCAGCCCCAGCATTTT. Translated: CATSRVRQGGHQPQHF.